This T cell receptor (beta chain) is from a study of PD-L1 blockade in urothelial cancer. The overall study: The patients had undergone anywhere from 0 to 3 prior chemotherapy regimens. The study recovered a median of about 150,000 T cells per blood sample.

Some clones are missing from TCRdb's copy, which holds only in-frame ones; the method was immunoSEQ multiplex PCR. In the table there are 70,000 to 100,000 clones, roughly 84% of which are singletons. This sample's time point: pretreatment peripheral blood. Sample contribution per patient ranged from 1 to 8, covering pretreatment and on-treatment. V dropped 0 bases and J dropped 7 bases, with 9 bases sitting between them. Germline CDR1 and CDR2: MNHNS and SASEGT. The CDR3 runs to 13 residues. The chain has TRBV6-1 and TRBJ1-2; D remains ambiguous. The specimen was PBMCs, collected around atezolizumab (anti-PD-L1) treatment. This TCR was recovered from a man aged 55 to 69 with urothelial cancer. The CDR3 region is CASSEAGMRGYTF. CDR3 sequence (DNA): TGTGCCAGCAGTGAAGCCGGGATGCGTGGCTACACCTTC.